Shown below are 8 T cell receptor beta chains from a single sample sequenced in a study of post-analysis software for immune sequencing data. Study results and caveats: Elevated frequency relative to controls characterized 4 or 5 TRBV segments in patients, TRBV5-6, TRBV5-1 and TRBV20-1 among them.

These receptors are not linked to any known antigen. Unique molecular identifiers tagged the TCR beta cDNA libraries. TCRdb independently ran MiXCR on the PCR reads; one entry per CDR3 protein. This table has hundreds of thousands of distinct CDR3 sequences, 44% appearing once. The sample taken for sequencing was blood. The receptors originated from a girl aged 5-17 years with multiple sclerosis.

This clonotype was observed a handful of times. This chain links TRBV20-1 with TRBJ1-2; 8 bases fit TRBD1. The CDR3 contains 13 residues. Germline assignment: CDR1 DFQATT and CDR2 SNEGSKA (reference sequence). V shed 2 bases, J shed 4 bases, and the junction held 3 bases outside the gene matches. The CDR3 region is CSARTDRVYGYTF. CDR3 sequence (DNA): TGCAGTGCTAGAACGGACAGGGTCTATGGCTACACCTTC.

This clonotype was seen repeatedly, ten times or more. A read error may produce the germline difference seen at one junction end. The rearrangement links TRBV5-1 to TRBJ2-7, with D perhaps assigned TRBD1 or TRBD2 (5 bases each). Germline values: CDR1 SGHRS, CDR2 YFSETQ. The CDR3 consists of 15 residues. Here the CDR3 DNA reads TGTGCCAGCAGCCCAGGGACCGCAAGCTCCTACGAGCAGTACTTC. Its translation is CASSPGTASSYEQYF.

This clonotype occurred a few times. CDR3 sequence: CASSKTGTATYEQYF. CDR3 in DNA: TGTGCCAGCAGTAAAACCGGGACAGCAACCTACGAGCAGTACTTC. The chain carries TRBV6-5 and TRBJ2-7, with 7 positions matching TRBD1. The germline V gene encodes CDR1 MNHEY and CDR2 SVGAGI. CDR3 length equals 15 residues. V shed 5 bases, J shed 2 bases, and the junction held 9 bases outside the gene matches.

The J gene is TRBJ1-4, the V gene TRBV12-3 or TRBV12-4; no firm D call. CDR3 length equals 12 residues. The V and J ends lost 3 bases and 11 bases respectively, with 10 bases between them. The CDR3 loop reads CASSFRVGKLFF. The CDR3 nucleotides are TGTGCCAGCAGTTTTCGGGTGGGGAAACTGTTTTTT.

The V gene is TRBV12-3 or TRBV12-4, the J gene TRBJ1-4, with no clear D. V shed 6 bases and J shed 5 bases, with 4 bases lying between them. The CDR3 covers 11 residues. In nucleotides, the CDR3 is TGTGCCAGCAGGATAAATGAAAAACTGTTTTTT. Translation gives CASRINEKLFF.

The chain links TRBV7-2 to TRBJ2-3; TRBD1 or TRBD2 may be the D gene (6 bases each). The ends were cut back, 5 bases at V and 11 bases at J, with 20 bases in the middle. Germline V gives CDR1 SGHTA, CDR2 FQGNSA. This CDR3 spans 14 amino acids. The CDR3 loop reads CASSKEGGTGGQYF. The CDR3 DNA is TGTGCCAGCAGCAAAGAGGGGGGAACAGGCGGGCAGTATTTT. Combining the CDR3 with reference TRBV7-2 and TRBJ2-3 gives the whole variable domain GAGVSQSPSNKVTEKGKDVELRCDPISGHTALYWYRQSLGQGLEFLIYFQGNSAPDKSGLPSDRFSAERTGGSVSTLTIQRTQQEDSAVYLCASSKEGGTGGQYFGPGTRLTVL.

CDR3 sequence (DNA): TGTGCCAGCAGCATACCGGGACGAGGGGGCAATGAGCAGTTCTTC. It specifies CASSIPGRGGNEQFF. The gene calls are TRBV7-9 and TRBJ2-1; the D gene is possibly TRBD1 (6 bases). Looked up from germline, CDR1 is SEHNR and CDR2 is FQNEAQ (reference sequence). V was cut by 5 bases and J by 6 bases, with 17 bases left in between. The length of the CDR3 is 15 residues. The full variable domain, rest sourced from reference TRBV7-9 and TRBJ2-1, is DTGVSQNPRHKITKRGQNVTFRCDPISEHNRLYWYRQTLGQGPEFLTYFQNEAQLEKSRLLSDRFSAERPKGSFSTLEIQRTEQGDSAMYLCASSIPGRGGNEQFFGPGTRLTVL.

This chain joins TRBV5-6 and TRBJ1-5; the D gene is possibly TRBD1 (5 bases). V lost 6 bases, J lost 2 bases, and 15 bases lay in between. The germline gives CDR1 SGHDT, CDR2 YYEEEE. This CDR3 is 15 amino acids long. The CDR3 loop reads CASMTGLKGNQPQHF. The CDR3 coding sequence is TGTGCCAGCATGACGGGACTCAAAGGCAATCAGCCCCAGCATTTT.